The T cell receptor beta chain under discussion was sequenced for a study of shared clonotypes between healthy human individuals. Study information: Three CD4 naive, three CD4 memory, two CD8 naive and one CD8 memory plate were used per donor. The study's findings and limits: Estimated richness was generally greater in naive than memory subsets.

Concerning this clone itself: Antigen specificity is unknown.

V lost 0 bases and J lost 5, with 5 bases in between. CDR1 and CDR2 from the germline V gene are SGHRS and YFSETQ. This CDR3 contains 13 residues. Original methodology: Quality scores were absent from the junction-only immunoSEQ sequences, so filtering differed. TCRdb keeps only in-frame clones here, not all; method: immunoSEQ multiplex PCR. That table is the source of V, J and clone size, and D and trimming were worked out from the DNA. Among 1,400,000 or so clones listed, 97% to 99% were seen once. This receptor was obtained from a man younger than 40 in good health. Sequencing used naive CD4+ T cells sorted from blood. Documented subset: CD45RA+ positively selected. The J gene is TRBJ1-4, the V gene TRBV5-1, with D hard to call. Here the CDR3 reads CASSLVQNEKLFF. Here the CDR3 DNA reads TGCGCCAGCAGCTTGGTGCAAAATGAAAAACTGTTTTTT.